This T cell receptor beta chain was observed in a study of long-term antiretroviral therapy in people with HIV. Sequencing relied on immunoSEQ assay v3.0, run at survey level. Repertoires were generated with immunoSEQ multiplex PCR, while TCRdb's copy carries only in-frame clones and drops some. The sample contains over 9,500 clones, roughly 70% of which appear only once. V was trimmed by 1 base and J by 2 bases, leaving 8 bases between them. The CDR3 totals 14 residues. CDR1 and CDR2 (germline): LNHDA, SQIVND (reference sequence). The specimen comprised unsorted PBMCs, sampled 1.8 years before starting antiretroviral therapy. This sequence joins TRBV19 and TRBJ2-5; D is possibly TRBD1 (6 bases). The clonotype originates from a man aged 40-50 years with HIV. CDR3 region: CASSIGQGQETQYF. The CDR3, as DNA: TGTGCCAGTAGTATAGGGCAGGGGCAAGAGACCCAGTACTTC.